This section outlines one T cell receptor (beta chain) sequence together with its context. As yet, its antigen is unknown. The CDR3 is made up of 16 amino acids. The germline V gene encodes CDR1 LGHDT and CDR2 YNNKEL (reference sequence). Unmatched junction bases numbered 9, after V lost 1 base and J lost 7 bases. This specimen belongs to a study of Ad26.COV2.S vaccination and SARS-CoV-2 variants. Study-level background: The trial was COV1001 and the donor's arm was Ad26.COV2.S. Participants got Ad26.COV2.S intramuscularly, once or twice 56 days apart.

Measured with immunoSEQ multiplex PCR; TCRdb has only the in-frame clones, and not every one. Among a few hundred thousand clones listed, around 87% were seen once. General study findings and limits: Those who received the vaccine showed greater spike-specific TCR breadth than those given placebo. The TCR-based breadth and depth measures might underestimate overall T cell responses.

Sample treatment: roughly 20 received Ad26.COV2.S at low or high dose, single or two shots; about 5 received placebo; per-sample allocation not given. The study sampled participants on day 63 after the first vaccine or placebo injection. The receptor was isolated from a person aged 18-60 years who received the Ad26.COV2.S COVID-19 vaccine or a placebo. The gene calls are TRBV3-1 (or the pseudogene TRBV3-2) and TRBJ2-2, with 7 bases aligning to TRBD1. Specimen: peripheral blood, collected in a trial of Ad26.COV2.S vaccine versus placebo. The CDR3 loop is CASSQATRGTDGELFF. For the CDR3, the DNA is TGTGCCAGCAGCCAAGCGACCAGGGGGACGGACGGGGAGCTGTTTTTT.